These T cell receptor beta chains were read from a single sample in a study of cytomegalovirus exposure and HLA in healthy donors. TCRdb keeps only in-frame clones here, not all; method: immunoSEQ multiplex PCR. The data hold just over 200,000 clones, with approximately 70% observed a single time. The sample comprised PBMCs. Receptors were obtained from a man aged 35-49 years in good health and CMV-seropositive. The CDR3 runs from the conserved cysteine through the conserved F or W. A D gene is named only where the DNA matches it firmly. The size field is filled for only some rows; it gives once, few, many or a size class.

D,V,size,J,DNA,CDR3
TRBD1,TRBV7-8,once,TRBJ2-7,TGTGCCAGCAGCCCGAAACAGGGGATCAACGAGCAGTACTTC,CASSPKQGINEQYF
TRBD1,TRBV7-8,.,TRBJ1-1,TGTGCCAGCGAGTTAAAACAGGGGACTGAAGCTTTCTTT,CASELKQGTEAFF
TRBD1,TRBV5-1,few,TRBJ1-2,TGCGCCAGCAGCTCGGAAGGACAGGGACAGGGCTACACCTTC,CASSSEGQGQGYTF
.,TRBV6-1,.,TRBJ1-1,TGTGCCAGCAGTGTCCCTAGGTCAGGGGCCGTCGGGTACACTGAAGCTTTCTTT,CASSVPRSGAVGYTEAFF
TRBD1,TRBV5-1,.,TRBJ1-2,TGCGCCAGCAGCTTGCTAGAGGGGGCCGGCTACACCTTC,CASSLLEGAGYTF
.,TRBV6-1,.,TRBJ2-7,TGTGCCAGCAGTGCGGCAGGTGCTATGTGGGACGAGCAGTACTTC,CASSAAGAMWDEQYF
.,TRBV2,.,TRBJ1-6,TGTGCCAGCAGTGTACAGACCGATAATTCACCCCTCCACTTT,CASSVQTDNSPLHF
TRBD1,TRBV2,.,TRBJ1-6,TGTGCCAGCGGGGGACAGGGAATATATTCACCCCTCCACTTT,CASGGQGIYSPLHF
TRBD1,TRBV10-3,.,TRBJ2-1,TGTGCCATCAGTGAGTCGAGGGGACACAGGGGGAGTGAGCAGTTCTTC,CAISESRGHRGSEQFF
.,TRBV6-6,many,TRBJ1-5,TGTGCCAGCAGTTACTCCCCCGAACAGAATCAGCCCCAGCATTTT,CASSYSPEQNQPQHF
TRBD1,TRBV5-1,few,TRBJ1-1,TGCGCCAGCAGCGAGAGGACAGGGGGCGATGAAGCTTTCTTT,CASSERTGGDEAFF
.,TRBV13,.,TRBJ2-3,TGTGCCAGCAGCTTAGGTCGGGGTAGCGAGATCACAGATACGCAGTATTTT,CASSLGRGSEITDTQYF
.,TRBV28,few,TRBJ2-4,TGTGCCAGCAGCGGGACAATAAACATTCAGTACTTC,CASSGTINIQYF
TRBD1,TRBV6-4,.,TRBJ2-3,TGTGCCAGCAGTGTCGACAGGGCAGATACGCAGTATTTT,CASSVDRADTQYF
.,TRBV5-1,.,TRBJ1-3,TGCGCCAGCAGCTTGGGCGGACTGATCTCTGGAAACACCATATATTTT,CASSLGGLISGNTIYF
TRBD2,TRBV2,.,TRBJ2-3,TGTGCCAGCAGTCCTTCCGGGGGGGCGAAAGATACGCAGTATTTT,CASSPSGGAKDTQYF
.,TRBV28,.,TRBJ1-1,TGTGCCAGCAGTTTAAACGGGAGGAAAGCTTTCTTT,CASSLNGRKAFF
TRBD1,TRBV19,.,TRBJ1-4,TGTGCCAGTAGCCGACAGGGCACTAATGAAAAACTGTTTTTT,CASSRQGTNEKLFF
TRBD2,TRBV7-2,once,TRBJ2-7,TGTGCCAGCAGCTTAGTAGCGGGGCCCGCGCAGTACTTC,CASSLVAGPAQYF
.,TRBV6-1,.,TRBJ1-1,TGTGCCAGCACCATGGGAGGGAGGACTGAAGCTTTCTTT,CASTMGGRTEAFF
.,TRBV27,.,TRBJ2-7,TGTGCCAGCAGTTTAACTGAATACTCCTACGAGCAGTACTTC,CASSLTEYSYEQYF
TRBD2,TRBV6-5,.,TRBJ2-3,TGTGCCAGCAGTGGAGGGAGGGCAGATACGCAGTATTTT,CASSGGRADTQYF
.,TRBV28,.,TRBJ1-6,TGTGCCAGCAGTTTGACAGCAGCTAATTCACCCCTCCACTTT,CASSLTAANSPLHF
.,TRBV5-4,.,TRBJ2-1,TGTGCCAGCAGCTTGGGTCCAGGGTACAATGAGCAGTTCTTC,CASSLGPGYNEQFF
TRBD2,TRBV5-4,.,TRBJ2-7,TGTGCCAGCAGCGGGACTAGCGGGGGGCCCCGAATCCACGAGCAGTACTTC,CASSGTSGGPRIHEQYF
.,TRBV4-1,.,TRBJ2-5,TGCGCCAGCAGCCAAGATTCTAGCCGTGGTGGGGAGACCCAGTACTTC,CASSQDSSRGGETQYF
.,TRBV19,few,TRBJ1-1,TGTGCCAGTAGTACCAGGCCCGGACAGTTCACTGAAGCTTTCTTT,CASSTRPGQFTEAFF
TRBD1,TRBV6-1,.,TRBJ1-1,TGTGCCAGCAGGGAGGACAGGGGGCACACTGAAGCTTTCTTT,CASREDRGHTEAFF
TRBD1,TRBV19,few,TRBJ1-5,TGTGCCAGTAGTATATTAGACAGGGCTAGCAATCAGCCCCAGCATTTT,CASSILDRASNQPQHF
.,TRBV4-2,once,TRBJ1-1,TGTGCCAGCAGCCACTCGCGAGGGGGAAACACTGAAGCTTTCTTT,CASSHSRGGNTEAFF
.,TRBV10-3,.,TRBJ1-5,TGTGCCATCAGTGAAGGGGATCTCAACGGGCCCCAGCATTTT,CAISEGDLNGPQHF